These 29 T cell receptor beta chains came from one sample sequenced in a study of T-cell reconstitution after alpha-beta-depleted transplantation in children. A library of TCRbeta sequences, prepared with unique molecular identifiers, was generated. TCRdb re-called the PCR reads through MiXCR, storing one row per CDR3 protein. Among hundreds of thousands of distinct CDR3 sequences listed, approximately 12% were seen once. This specimen was PBMCs, mostly from graft donor cells, taken 360 days after TCRalphabeta/CD19-depleted stem cell transplant. The source is a male patient younger than 18 who had a stem cell transplant for acute myeloid leukemia, so the T cells may come from the graft donor.

This clonotype was counted only a few times. The CDR3 region is CASAPSDSEFF. The CDR3 DNA reads TGTGCCAGCGCCCCCTCCGACTCCGAGTTCTTC. The chain uses TRBV12-3 or TRBV12-4 and TRBJ2-1; no firm D call. The CDR3 loop spans 11 amino acids. The V gene lost 8 bases and the J gene lost 14 bases, with 16 bases spanning the gap.

There are many counts of this clonotype. V is TRBV5-8 and J is TRBJ1-3; D is undetermined. The germline V gene has CDR1 SGHTS and CDR2 YDEGEE. This CDR3 spans 15 amino acids. V lost 2 bases, J lost 1 base, and 10 bases lay in between. CDR3 amino acids: CASSFRGGSGNTIYF. In nucleotides, the CDR3 is TGTGCCAGCAGCTTTCGGGGTGGATCTGGAAACACCATATATTTT.

This clonotype was detected a few times. This sequence joins TRBV20-1 and TRBJ1-5, with D unresolved. Germline-derived CDR1 and CDR2 are DFQATT and SNEGSKA (reference sequence). The V end was cut by 3 bases, the J end by 7 bases, with 13 bases between. This CDR3 region has 13 residues. The CDR3 is CSASPRSNQPQHF. CDR3 DNA sequence: TGCAGTGCTAGCCCCAGATCGAACCAGCCCCAGCATTTT.

This clonotype was recorded many times. The chain joins TRBV10-3 to TRBJ1-2; 8 bases are shared with TRBD1. The V and J ends lost 7 bases and 2 bases, in that order; junction bases with no gene match: 3. The CDR3 loop spans 13 amino acids. CDR1 and CDR2 from the germline V gene are ENHRY and SYGVKD. Here the CDR3 reads CAITGTGNYGYTF. The CDR3 region has the DNA TGTGCCATCACAGGGACAGGCAACTATGGCTACACCTTC.

J is TRBJ2-2 and V is TRBV15; the match to TRBD2 covers 7 bases. Trimming removed 0 bases from V and 1 base from J; junction bases left unmatched: 11. The CDR3 consists of 19 residues. Germline CDR1 LNHNV, CDR2 YYDKDF (reference sequence). CDR3 region: CATSRDTASGSRNTGELFF. The CDR3 nucleotides are TGTGCCACCAGCAGAGATACGGCTAGCGGCAGTAGGAACACCGGGGAGCTGTTTTTT.

The chain couples TRBV18 to TRBJ2-1; D unresolved. Trimming pared 3 bases from V and 7 bases from J, leaving 13 bases between. The CDR3 spans 14 residues. CDR1 KGHSH and CDR2 LQKENI come from the germline V gene. The DNA for the CDR3 is TGTGCCAGCTCACCCATGAACGGTCTTAATGAGCAGTTCTTC. Amino acids: CASSPMNGLNEQFF.

The chain carries TRBV5-1 and TRBJ2-2, with 7 nucleotides matching TRBD2. Germline V gene sequence: CDR1 SGHRS, CDR2 YFSETQ. This CDR3 comprises 12 residues. The CDR3 reads CASGIGNGELFF. CDR3 coding DNA: TGCGCGAGCGGGATTGGTAACGGGGAGCTGTTTTTT.

V gene TRBV6-2 or TRBV6-3 combines with J gene TRBJ2-7, with a possible D match to TRBD1 (5 bases). The CDR3 totals 16 residues. The germline V gene encodes CDR1 MNHEY and CDR2 SVGEGT. V was clipped by 0 bases and J by 2 bases, with 14 bases between them. In DNA, the CDR3 is TGTGCCAGCAGTTACTCGTGGCTAGGGGAAACCTACGAGCAGTACTTC. It codes for CASSYSWLGETYEQYF.

Comment on this clonotype: Since the CDR3 does not end with the conserved phenylalanine or tryptophan, this likely comes from a read error. The chain couples TRBV20-1 to TRBJ1-2, with 7 bases fitting TRBD1. The trim removed 3 bases at V and 4 bases at J, leaving 5 bases unmatched. Germline V lookup: CDR1 DFQATT, CDR2 SNEGSKA (reference sequence). The CDR3 length is 13 residues. CDR3 nucleotide sequence: TGCAGTGCTAGGGGGGGGACAGTCTATGGCTACACCGTC. Protein: CSARGGTVYGYTV.

This clonotype was counted a few times. This rearrangement joins TRBV12-3 or TRBV12-4 to TRBJ2-7; D is uncertain. V was shortened by 9 bases and J by 3 bases, with 9 bases between the two germline ends. This CDR3 contains 11 residues. CDR3 residues: CASRYLYEQYF. CDR3 DNA sequence: TGTGCCAGTCGTTACCTCTACGAGCAGTACTTC.

This clonotype was recorded many times. The chain recombines TRBV20-1 with TRBJ2-7; no clear D gene. CDR1 is DFQATT, CDR2 SNEGSKA, per germline (reference sequence). The CDR3 length is 11 residues. The V and J ends lost 4 bases and 0 bases respectively, with 4 bases between them. The DNA of the CDR3 is TGCAGTGCTACATCCTCCTACGAGCAGTACTTC. This gives the protein CSATSSYEQYF.

This rearrangement joins TRBV15 to TRBJ2-2; TRBD2 agrees at 7 bases. Germline-derived CDR1 and CDR2 are LNHNV and YYDKDF (reference sequence). The CDR3 has 18 residues. J lost 2 bases, V lost 1 base, and 10 bases had no gene match. Here the CDR3 reads CATSRGPVPSGNTGELFF. The CDR3 bases are TGTGCCACCAGCAGAGGCCCAGTGCCTAGCGGTAACACCGGGGAGCTGTTTTTT.

This clonotype has a handful of counts. This chain connects TRBV20-1 to TRBJ2-3, with unresolved D. The CDR3 totals 13 residues. V was shortened by 1 base and J by 0 bases, with 5 bases between the two germline ends. Germline V gene lookup returns CDR1 DFQATT and CDR2 SNEGSKA (reference sequence). The CDR3 DNA reads as TGCAGTGCTAGAGGGTCCAGCACAGATACGCAGTATTTT. Translation gives CSARGSSTDTQYF.

In this sample, this clonotype turned up many times. The genes are TRBV24-1 and TRBJ2-2; 7 bases match TRBD2. CDR3 size: 13 residues. CDR1 is KGHDR and CDR2 is SFDVKD in the germline V gene. With 5 bases clipped from V and 4 bases from J, the junction kept 0 bases outside the gene matches. The CDR3 sequence: CATSGGGTGELFF. The CDR3 DNA is TGTGCCACCAGTGGGGGGGGCACCGGGGAGCTGTTTTTT.

This clonotype was detected a few times. CDR3 sequence (DNA): TGTGCCAGCTCACCACCGGGAGACGTCCTGACTTTC. Translation gives CASSPPGDVLTF. The V and J genes are TRBV18 and TRBJ2-6; TRBD2 is a possible D gene (5 bases). Germline V lookup: CDR1 KGHSH, CDR2 LQKENI. There are 12 residues in the CDR3. The V gene lost 0 bases and the J gene lost 11 bases, with 5 bases spanning the gap.

This clonotype occurred a few times. V and J are TRBV12-3 or TRBV12-4 and TRBJ2-7, with no clear D. Trimming pared 10 bases from V and 2 bases from J, leaving 12 bases between. This CDR3 region has 12 residues. The CDR3, as DNA: TGTGCCACCAAACAAGGGACCTACGAGCAGTACTTC. It specifies CATKQGTYEQYF.

Only a few counts were recorded for this clonotype. The chain joins TRBV20-1 to TRBJ2-5; the D is unclear. Germline V CDR1 and CDR2: DFQATT, SNEGSKA (reference sequence). The CDR3 extends over 14 amino acids. Trimming shortened V by 3 bases and J by 4 bases, and 15 bases separated the two germline ends. CDR3 loop: CSASGLAPGETQYF. The CDR3 DNA is TGCAGTGCTAGTGGGCTGGCCCCGGGAGAGACCCAGTACTTC.

This clonotype was observed a handful of times. J is TRBJ2-1 and V is TRBV14, with TRBD2 matching over 13 bases. The CDR3 extends over 18 amino acids. With 4 bases clipped from V and 3 bases from J, the junction kept 9 bases outside the gene matches. The germline gives CDR1 SGHDN, CDR2 FVKESK. The CDR3 nucleotides are TGTGCCAGCAGCCCTACTAGCGGGAGGGTGCTACTCTACAATGAGCAGTTCTTC. Protein: CASSPTSGRVLLYNEQFF.

The chain is built from TRBV20-1 and TRBJ2-6; 9 bases fit TRBD1. CDR1 DFQATT and CDR2 SNEGSKA come from the germline V gene (reference sequence). Germline trimming cut 3 bases from V and 0 bases from J; bases unmatched to any gene: 3. CDR3 length: 16 residues. CDR3 amino acids: CSARETGGSGANVLTF. The CDR3 nucleotides read TGCAGTGCTAGGGAGACAGGGGGCTCTGGGGCCAACGTCCTGACTTTC.

CDR3 residues: CASSYSLSSGLEEETQYF. CDR3 coding DNA: TGTGCCAGCAGTTACTCTCTCTCCTCGGGACTAGAGGAAGAGACCCAGTACTTC. The rearrangement uses TRBV6-2 or TRBV6-3 and TRBJ2-5; 8 positions match TRBD2. Losses at the gene ends were 0 bases for V and 3 bases for J; bases not matched to a gene: 12. Germline assignment: CDR1 MNHEY and CDR2 SVGEGT. This CDR3 is built from 18 residues.

This clonotype was found a few times. The chain is built from TRBV6-2 or TRBV6-3 and TRBJ2-5; D remains unclear. The CDR3 spans 15 residues. Trimming removed 1 base from V and 4 bases from J, with 13 bases in between. The germline V gene encodes CDR1 MNHEY and CDR2 SVGEGT. CDR3 sequence: CASSYYLGESETQYF. CDR3 DNA sequence: TGTGCCAGCAGTTACTACCTTGGCGAGTCAGAGACCCAGTACTTC.

The chain recombines TRBV20-1 with TRBJ2-7, with D unclear. CDR3 length equals 12 residues. The germline V gene has CDR1 DFQATT and CDR2 SNEGSKA (reference sequence). Trimming left V 2 bases short and J 4 bases short, with 9 bases between. In DNA, the CDR3 is TGCAGTGCTAGAAGCCCAGGATACGAGCAGTACTTC. It encodes CSARSPGYEQYF.

The chain has TRBV14 and TRBJ2-3, with 8 bases lining up with TRBD2. The CDR3 is made up of 17 amino acids. Germline CDR1 SGHDN, CDR2 FVKESK. V dropped 3 bases and J dropped 3; count of bases not matched to a gene: 11. The CDR3 DNA follows: TGTGCCAGCAGCCACCGGGCAATAGCGGGAAGAACAGATACGCAGTATTTT. It encodes CASSHRAIAGRTDTQYF.

Many counts were recorded for this clonotype. The chain couples TRBV18 to TRBJ2-3, with D possibly matching TRBD1 (6 bases). Germline assignment: CDR1 KGHSH and CDR2 LQKENI. CDR3 length equals 17 residues. Trimming stripped 0 bases from V and 0 bases from J, with 13 bases between. For the CDR3, the DNA is TGTGCCAGCTCACCACCGGGGGCAGGCGAAAGCACAGATACGCAGTATTTT. It codes for CASSPPGAGESTDTQYF. The variable domain in full, completed from reference TRBV18 and TRBJ2-3, reads NAGVMQNPRHLVRRRGQEARLRCSPMKGHSHVYWYRQLPEEGLKFMVYLQKENIIDESGMPKERFSAEFPKEGPSILRIQQVVRGDSAAYFCASSPPGAGESTDTQYFGPGTRLTVL.

The chain couples TRBV4-1 to TRBJ2-1; 7 bases match TRBD1. Germline V gene sequence: CDR1 MGHRA, CDR2 YSYEKL. The CDR3 consists of 16 residues. V lost 2 bases to trimming and J lost 2 bases; unmatched junction nucleotides: 6. The CDR3 DNA sequence: TGCGCCAGCAGCCAAATCCCGGGACAGACCTACAATGAGCAGTTCTTC. Its translation is CASSQIPGQTYNEQFF.

As for this clonotype: The CDR3 does not end in the conserved phenylalanine or tryptophan, so this is likely a read error. This chain uses TRBV4-3 with TRBJ2-2; D uncertain. Per the germline V gene, CDR1 is LGHNA and CDR2 is YSLEER. This CDR3 has 15 amino acids. V was cut by 1 base and J by 5 bases, with 11 bases left in between. CDR3 residues: CASSQVADGTGELFL. The CDR3 DNA reads TGCGCCAGCAGCCAAGTTGCAGATGGGACCGGGGAGCTGTTTCTT.

The gene calls are TRBV7-9 and TRBJ2-7; D is possibly TRBD1 (5 bases). The germline CDR1 and CDR2 sequences are SEHNR and FQNEAQ (reference sequence). The CDR3 contains 14 residues. The V end lost 4 bases, the J end lost 2 bases, and 12 bases lay between the germline ends. In DNA, the CDR3 is TGTGCCAGCAGCTGGTCAGGGATACCCTACGAGCAGTACTTC. Protein product: CASSWSGIPYEQYF.

This clonotype has a count of ten or more. The chain joins TRBV9 to TRBJ2-7; D gene uncertain. The CDR3 has 15 residues. Germline CDR1 is SGDLS and CDR2 is YYNGEE. Trimming removed 0 bases from V and 4 bases from J, with 14 bases in between. The CDR3 loop is CASSVGTVQVYEQYF. DNA of the CDR3: TGTGCCAGCAGCGTAGGTACAGTCCAAGTGTACGAGCAGTACTTC.

This clonotype was recorded many times. The chain joins TRBV19 to TRBJ2-1; 13 nucleotides line up with TRBD2. CDR1 is LNHDA, CDR2 SQIVND, per germline (reference sequence). The V and J ends lost 5 bases and 9 bases, in that order; junction bases with no gene match: 10. The CDR3 spans 16 residues. In nucleotides, the CDR3 is TGTGCCAGTAGTGCCTCACTAGCGGGAGGGCCAGGTGAGCAGTTCTTC. It is translated as CASSASLAGGPGEQFF. Based on the CDR3 plus reference TRBV19 and TRBJ2-1, the full variable domain is DGGITQSPKYLFRKEGQNVTLSCEQNLNHDAMYWYRQDPGQGLRLIYYSQIVNDFQKGDIAEGYSVSREKKESFPLTVTSAQKNPTAFYLCASSASLAGGPGEQFFGPGTRLTVL.